The clone carrying this T cell receptor beta chain appeared many times. Its antigen remains unidentified. The record originates from a study of T cells in Graves' hyperthyroidism and ophthalmopathy. Amplified regions were TCR beta CDR3 sequences from RNA transcripts. The primer set for the first-round RT-PCR of the TCR CDR3 was HTBI. One entry per CDR3 protein results from TCRdb running MiXCR on the multiplex PCR reads. The sample lists 250,000 or so distinct CDR3 sequences; approximately 14% were seen once. Germline V gene data show CDR1 as MDHEN and CDR2 as SYDVKM. The CDR3 loop spans 15 amino acids. Trimming removed 6 bases from V and 4 bases from J; junction bases left unmatched: 10. Findings and caveats of the study: A model using 13 V-J features told ophthalmopathy apart from stable hyperthyroidism.

Input material: blood. The sequence was obtained from a woman in her fifties or sixties with Graves' hyperthyroidism that later progressed to Graves' ophthalmopathy. This chain joins TRBV28 and TRBJ2-5, with 8 bases fitting TRBD1. CDR3 DNA: TGTGCCAGCAGCCCCTTATGGACAGGGAGAGAGACCCAGTACTTC. Translated, it gives CASSPLWTGRETQYF.